This TCR beta chain appears in the sequencing data of a study of T-cell memory formation after mild COVID-19. This CDR3 is 14 amino acids long. Per germline, CDR1 SGHRS and CDR2 YFSETQ. Trimming took 0 bases from V and 4 from J, leaving 8 bases between them. MiXCR was run by TCRdb on the 5' RACE reads, yielding one entry per CDR3 protein. Of 150,000 to 200,000 distinct CDR3 sequences in the sample, around 10% were seen once. The J gene is TRBJ2-1, the V gene TRBV5-1; maybe TRBD1 (5 bases). Material for sequencing was PBMCs or a T cell subset sorted from them (not recorded which). The sequence was obtained from a man aged 18 to 30 who had mild COVID-19 (a few samples of this study predate the infection). Cell type and time point are not known. This CDR3 is CASSLAGRYNEQFF. CDR3 DNA: TGCGCCAGCAGCTTGGCAGGGCGGTACAATGAGCAGTTCTTC.